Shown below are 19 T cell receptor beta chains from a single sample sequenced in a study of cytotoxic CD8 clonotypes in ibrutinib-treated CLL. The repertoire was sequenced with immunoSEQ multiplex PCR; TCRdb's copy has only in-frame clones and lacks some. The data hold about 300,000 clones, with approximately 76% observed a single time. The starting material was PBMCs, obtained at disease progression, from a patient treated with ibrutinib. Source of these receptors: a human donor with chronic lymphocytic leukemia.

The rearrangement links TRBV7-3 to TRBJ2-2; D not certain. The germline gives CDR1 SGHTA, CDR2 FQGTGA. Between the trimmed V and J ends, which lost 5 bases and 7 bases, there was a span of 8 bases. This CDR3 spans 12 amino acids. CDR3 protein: CASSPGIGELFF. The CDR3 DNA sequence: TGTGCCAGCAGCCCCGGCATCGGGGAGCTGTTTTTT.

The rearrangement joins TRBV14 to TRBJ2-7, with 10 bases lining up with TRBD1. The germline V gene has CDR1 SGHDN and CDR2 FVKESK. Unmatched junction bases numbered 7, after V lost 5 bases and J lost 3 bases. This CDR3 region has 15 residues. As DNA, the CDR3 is TGTGCCAGCAGCACCCGGGACAGGGGTTTCTACGAGCAGTACTTC. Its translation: CASSTRDRGFYEQYF.

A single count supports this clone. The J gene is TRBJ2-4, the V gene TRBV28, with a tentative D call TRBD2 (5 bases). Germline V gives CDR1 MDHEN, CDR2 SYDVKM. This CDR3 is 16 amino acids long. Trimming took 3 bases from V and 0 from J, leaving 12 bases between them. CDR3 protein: CASSFGGSGAKNIQYF. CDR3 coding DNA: TGTGCCAGCAGTTTTGGAGGAAGCGGAGCCAAAAACATTCAGTACTTC.

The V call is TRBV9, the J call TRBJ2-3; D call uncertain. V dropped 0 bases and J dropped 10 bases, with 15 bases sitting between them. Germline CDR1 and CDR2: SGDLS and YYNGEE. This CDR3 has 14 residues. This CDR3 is CASSVGGSAYPQYF. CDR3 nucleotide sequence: TGTGCCAGCAGCGTAGGTGGTTCAGCTTATCCGCAGTATTTT.

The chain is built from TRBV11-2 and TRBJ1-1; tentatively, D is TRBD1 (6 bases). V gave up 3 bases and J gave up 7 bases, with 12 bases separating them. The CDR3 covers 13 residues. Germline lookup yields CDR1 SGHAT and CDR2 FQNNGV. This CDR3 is CASSFYRQDEAFF. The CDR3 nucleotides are TGTGCCAGCAGCTTTTACCGACAGGATGAAGCTTTCTTT.

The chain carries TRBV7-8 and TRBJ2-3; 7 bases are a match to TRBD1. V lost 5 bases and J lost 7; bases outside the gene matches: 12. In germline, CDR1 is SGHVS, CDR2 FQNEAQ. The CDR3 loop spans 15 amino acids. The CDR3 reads CASSGWTGGMNTQYF. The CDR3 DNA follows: TGTGCCAGCAGCGGGTGGACAGGTGGGATGAATACGCAGTATTTT. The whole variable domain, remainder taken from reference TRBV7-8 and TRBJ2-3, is GAGVSQSPRYKVAKRGQDVALRCDPISGHVSLFWYQQALGQGPEFLTYFQNEAQLDKSGLPSDRFFAERPEGSVSTLKIQRTQQEDSAVYLCASSGWTGGMNTQYFGPGTRLTVL.

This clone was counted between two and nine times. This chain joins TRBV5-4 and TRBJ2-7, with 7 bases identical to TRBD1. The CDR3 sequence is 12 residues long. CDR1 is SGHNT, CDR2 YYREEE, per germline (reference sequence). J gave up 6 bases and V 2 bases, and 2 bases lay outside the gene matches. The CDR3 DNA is TGTGCCAGCAGCTTACAGGGGCGCGAGCAGTACTTC. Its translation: CASSLQGREQYF.

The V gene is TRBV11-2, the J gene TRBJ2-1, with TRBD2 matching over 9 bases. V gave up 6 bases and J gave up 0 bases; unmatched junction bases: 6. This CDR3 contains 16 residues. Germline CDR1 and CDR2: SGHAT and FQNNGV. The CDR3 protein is CASRAGGPSSYNEQFF. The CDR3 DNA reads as TGTGCCAGCAGGGCGGGGGGGCCTAGCTCCTACAATGAGCAGTTCTTC.

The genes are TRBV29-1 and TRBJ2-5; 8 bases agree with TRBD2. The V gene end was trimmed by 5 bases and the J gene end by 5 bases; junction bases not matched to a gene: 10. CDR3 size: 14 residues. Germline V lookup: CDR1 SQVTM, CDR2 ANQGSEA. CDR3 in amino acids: CSVFAAGVGETQYF. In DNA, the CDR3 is TGCAGCGTTTTTGCAGCGGGAGTAGGGGAGACCCAGTACTTC.

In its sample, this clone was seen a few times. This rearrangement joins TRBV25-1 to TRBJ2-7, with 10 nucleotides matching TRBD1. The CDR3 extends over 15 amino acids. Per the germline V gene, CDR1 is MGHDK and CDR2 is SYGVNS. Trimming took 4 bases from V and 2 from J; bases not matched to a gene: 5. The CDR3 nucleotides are TGTGCCAGCAGTGGATCCGGGACAGGGGCCTACGAGCAGTACTTC. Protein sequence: CASSGSGTGAYEQYF.

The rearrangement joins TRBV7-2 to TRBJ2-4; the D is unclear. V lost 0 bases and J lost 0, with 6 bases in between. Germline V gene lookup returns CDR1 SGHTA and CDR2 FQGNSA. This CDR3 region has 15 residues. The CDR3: CASSLARLAKNIQYF. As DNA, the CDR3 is TGTGCCAGCAGCTTAGCCCGATTAGCCAAAAACATTCAGTACTTC.

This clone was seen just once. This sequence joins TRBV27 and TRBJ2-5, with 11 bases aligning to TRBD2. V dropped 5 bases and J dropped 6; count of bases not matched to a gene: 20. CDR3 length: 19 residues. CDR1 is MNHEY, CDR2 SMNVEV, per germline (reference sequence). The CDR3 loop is CASSPRGPGLAVESQTQYF. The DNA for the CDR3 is TGTGCCAGCAGTCCCCGAGGACCGGGACTAGCGGTAGAGTCACAGACCCAGTACTTC.

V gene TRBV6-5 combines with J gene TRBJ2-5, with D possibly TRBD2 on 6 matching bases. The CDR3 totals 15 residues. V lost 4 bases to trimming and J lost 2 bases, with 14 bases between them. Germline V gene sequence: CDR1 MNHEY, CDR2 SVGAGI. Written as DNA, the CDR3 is TGTGCCAGCAGTTCCGGGACTCCCCCTCAAGAGACCCAGTACTTC. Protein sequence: CASSSGTPPQETQYF.

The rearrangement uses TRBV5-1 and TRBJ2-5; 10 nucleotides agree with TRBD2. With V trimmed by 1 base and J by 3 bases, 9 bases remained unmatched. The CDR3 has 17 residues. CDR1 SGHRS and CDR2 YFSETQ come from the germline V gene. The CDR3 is CASSLSVLAGDEETQYF. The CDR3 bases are TGCGCCAGCAGCTTGTCTGTGCTAGCGGGGGATGAAGAGACCCAGTACTTC.

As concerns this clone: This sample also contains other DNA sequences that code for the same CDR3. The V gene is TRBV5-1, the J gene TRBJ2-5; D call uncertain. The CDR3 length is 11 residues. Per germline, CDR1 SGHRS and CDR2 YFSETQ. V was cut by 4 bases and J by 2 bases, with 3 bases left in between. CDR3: CASSQQETQYF. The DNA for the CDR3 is TGCGCCAGCAGCCAGCAAGAGACCCAGTACTTC.

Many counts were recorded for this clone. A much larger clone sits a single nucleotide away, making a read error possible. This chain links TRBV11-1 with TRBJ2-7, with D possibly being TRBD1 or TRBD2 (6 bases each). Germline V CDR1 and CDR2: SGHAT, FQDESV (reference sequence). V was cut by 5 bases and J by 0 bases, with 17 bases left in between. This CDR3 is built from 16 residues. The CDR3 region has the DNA TGTGCCAGCAGCGTGGGGGCGGGGTTTAGCTCCTACGAGCAGTACTTC. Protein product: CASSVGAGFSSYEQYF.

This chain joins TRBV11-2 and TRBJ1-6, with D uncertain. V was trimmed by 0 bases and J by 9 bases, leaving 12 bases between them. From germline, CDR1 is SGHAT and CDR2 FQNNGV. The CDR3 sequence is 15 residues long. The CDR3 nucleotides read TGTGCCAGCAGCTTAGACGGGTGGACGAGTTCACCCCTCCACTTT. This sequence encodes CASSLDGWTSSPLHF.

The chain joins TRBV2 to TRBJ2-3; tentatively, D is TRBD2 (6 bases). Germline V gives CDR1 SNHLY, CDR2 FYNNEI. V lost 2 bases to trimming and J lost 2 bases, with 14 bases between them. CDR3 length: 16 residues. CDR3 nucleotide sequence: TGTGCCAGCAGTGAATGGGGGACTCCTTCCACAGATACGCAGTATTTT. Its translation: CASSEWGTPSTDTQYF.

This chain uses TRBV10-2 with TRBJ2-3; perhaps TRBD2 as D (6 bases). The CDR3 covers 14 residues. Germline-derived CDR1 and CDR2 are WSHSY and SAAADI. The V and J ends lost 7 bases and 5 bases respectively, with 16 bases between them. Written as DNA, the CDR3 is TGCGCCAGCACTTTGGGACTCCTCGGAGATACGCAGTATTTT. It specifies CASTLGLLGDTQYF.